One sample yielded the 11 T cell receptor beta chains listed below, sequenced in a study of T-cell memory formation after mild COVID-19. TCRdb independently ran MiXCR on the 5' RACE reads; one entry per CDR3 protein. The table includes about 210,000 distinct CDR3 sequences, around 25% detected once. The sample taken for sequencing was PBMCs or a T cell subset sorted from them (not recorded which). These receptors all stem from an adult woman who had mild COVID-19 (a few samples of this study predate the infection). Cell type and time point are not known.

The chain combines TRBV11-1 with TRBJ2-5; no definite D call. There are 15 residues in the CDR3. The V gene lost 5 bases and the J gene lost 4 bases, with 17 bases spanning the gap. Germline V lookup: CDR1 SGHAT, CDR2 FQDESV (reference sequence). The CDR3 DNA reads TGTGCCAGCAGCCCGGATGGACGCAGTGGAGAGACCCAGTACTTC. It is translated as CASSPDGRSGETQYF.

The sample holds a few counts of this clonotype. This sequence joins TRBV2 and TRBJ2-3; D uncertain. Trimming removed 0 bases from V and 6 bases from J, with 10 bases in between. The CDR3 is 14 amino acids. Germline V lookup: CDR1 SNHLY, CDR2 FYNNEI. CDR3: CASSEALLSDTQYF. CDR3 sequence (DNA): TGTGCCAGCAGTGAAGCCCTCCTATCGGATACGCAGTATTTT.

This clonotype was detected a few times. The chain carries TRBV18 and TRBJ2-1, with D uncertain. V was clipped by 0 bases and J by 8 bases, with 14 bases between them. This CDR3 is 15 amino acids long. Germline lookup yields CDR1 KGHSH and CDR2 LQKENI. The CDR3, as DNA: TGTGCCAGCTCACCACCAAACTACGGGTTTCATGAGCAGTTCTTC. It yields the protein CASSPPNYGFHEQFF.

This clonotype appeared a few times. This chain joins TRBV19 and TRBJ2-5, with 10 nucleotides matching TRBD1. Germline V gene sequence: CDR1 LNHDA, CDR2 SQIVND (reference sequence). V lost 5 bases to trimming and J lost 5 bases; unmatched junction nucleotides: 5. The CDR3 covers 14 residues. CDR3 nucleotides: TGTGCCAGTAGTGACAGGGGGCAAGGGGAGACCCAGTACTTC. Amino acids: CASSDRGQGETQYF.

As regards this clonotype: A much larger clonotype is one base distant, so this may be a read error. The CDR3 bases are TGCAGTGGTAGAGGGGTGACGAACACTGAAGCTTTCTTT. Its translation is CSGRGVTNTEAFF. V is TRBV20-1 and J is TRBJ1-1; D may be TRBD1 (5 bases). Germline V CDR1 and CDR2: DFQATT, SNEGSKA (reference sequence). The CDR3 covers 13 residues.

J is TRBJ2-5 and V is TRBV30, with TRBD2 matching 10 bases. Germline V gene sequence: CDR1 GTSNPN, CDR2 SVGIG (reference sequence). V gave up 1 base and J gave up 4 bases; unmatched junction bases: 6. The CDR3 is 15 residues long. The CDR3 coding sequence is TGTGCCTGGAGTGGGAGCGGGAGGGTGGGAGAGACCCAGTACTTC. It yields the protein CAWSGSGRVGETQYF.

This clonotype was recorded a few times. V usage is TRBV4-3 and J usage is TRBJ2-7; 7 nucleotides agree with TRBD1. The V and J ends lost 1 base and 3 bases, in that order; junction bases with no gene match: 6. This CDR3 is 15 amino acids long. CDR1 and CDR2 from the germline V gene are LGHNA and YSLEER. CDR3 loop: CASSQATGVDYEQYF. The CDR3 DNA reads TGCGCCAGCAGCCAAGCTACAGGGGTTGACTACGAGCAGTACTTC.

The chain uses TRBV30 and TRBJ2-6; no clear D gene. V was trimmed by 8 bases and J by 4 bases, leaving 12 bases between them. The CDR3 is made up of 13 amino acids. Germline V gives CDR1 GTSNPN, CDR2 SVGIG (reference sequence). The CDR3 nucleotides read TGTGCCCACGGACGGTACGGGGCCAACGTCCTGACTTTC. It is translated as CAHGRYGANVLTF.

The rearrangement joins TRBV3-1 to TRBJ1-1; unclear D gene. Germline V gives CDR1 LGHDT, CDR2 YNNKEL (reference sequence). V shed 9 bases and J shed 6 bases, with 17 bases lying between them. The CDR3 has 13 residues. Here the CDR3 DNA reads TGTGCCAGTGAGGGCAGCCGCTACGCTGAAGCTTTCTTT. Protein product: CASEGSRYAEAFF.

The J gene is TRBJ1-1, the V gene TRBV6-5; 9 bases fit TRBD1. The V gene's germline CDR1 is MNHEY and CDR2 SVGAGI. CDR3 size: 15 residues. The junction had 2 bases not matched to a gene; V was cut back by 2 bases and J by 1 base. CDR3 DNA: TGTGCCAGCAGTTACCCGGGACAGGGGAACACTGAAGCTTTCTTT. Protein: CASSYPGQGNTEAFF.

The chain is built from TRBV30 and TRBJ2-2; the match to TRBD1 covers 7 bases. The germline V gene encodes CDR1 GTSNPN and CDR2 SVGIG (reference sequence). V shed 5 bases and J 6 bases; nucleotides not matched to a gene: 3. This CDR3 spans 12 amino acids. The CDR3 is CAWGQDPGELFF. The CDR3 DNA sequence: TGTGCCTGGGGACAGGACCCCGGGGAGCTGTTTTTT.